The next 18 T cell receptor beta chains were all read from a single sample in a study of spatial heterogeneity in lung cancer. TCRdb redid the calling of the 5' RACE reads with MiXCR, one entry per CDR3 protein. The table shows about 50,000 distinct CDR3 sequences, with around 6.7% occurring only once. The time point is: blood at routine non-recurrence follow-up after resection. The authors sequenced whole RNA from tumor, nontumor lung or frozen PBMC without sorting. This specimen was PBMCs, taken at follow-up. Receptor source: a female donor with early-stage non-small cell lung cancer.

The chain is built from TRBV11-2 and TRBJ1-1, with D possibly matching TRBD1 (5 bases). Trimming removed 3 bases from V and 7 bases from J, with 15 bases in between. The CDR3 length is 14 residues. From germline, CDR1 is SGHAT and CDR2 FQNNGV. This chain's CDR3 is CASSLDTGTNEAFF. CDR3 DNA: TGTGCCAGCAGCTTGGATACAGGTACGAATGAAGCTTTCTTT.

This clonotype was counted between two and nine times. This chain links TRBV2 with TRBJ1-1; D remains ambiguous. Germline V gene data show CDR1 as SNHLY and CDR2 as FYNNEI. CDR3 length: 11 amino acids. Trimming removed 6 bases at V and 3 bases at J, with 5 bases between. CDR3: CASRYYTEAFF. CDR3 in DNA: TGTGCCAGCAGATACTACACTGAAGCTTTCTTT.

V is TRBV20-1 and J is TRBJ2-1; D is tentatively TRBD1 or TRBD2 (5 bases each). CDR3 size: 14 residues. V was shortened by 1 base and J by 6 bases, with 13 bases between the two germline ends. The germline CDR1 and CDR2 sequences are DFQATT and SNEGSKA (reference sequence). CDR3 protein: CSARGWTGANEQFF. The CDR3 bases are TGCAGTGCTAGAGGTTGGACCGGGGCCAATGAGCAGTTCTTC.

V usage is TRBV20-1 and J usage is TRBJ2-3, with D unclear. Trimming pared 1 base from V and 3 bases from J, leaving 5 bases between. The CDR3 length is 12 residues. In germline, CDR1 is DFQATT, CDR2 SNEGSKA (reference sequence). For the CDR3, the DNA is TGCAGTGCTAGAGGGGTGACAGATACGCAGTATTTT. Its protein product is CSARGVTDTQYF.

Only a few counts were recorded for this clonotype. The rearrangement links TRBV5-5 to TRBJ1-1, with D maybe TRBD1 (6 bases). Germline CDR1 SGHKS, CDR2 YYEKEE (reference sequence). The germline V and J ends were trimmed by 7 bases and 1 base, with 11 bases remaining between them. This CDR3 spans 13 amino acids. The CDR3 DNA reads as TGTGCCAGCGTTGGACAGCCGAACACTGAAGCTTTCTTT. This encodes CASVGQPNTEAFF.

J is TRBJ2-5 and V is TRBV6-2 or TRBV6-3, with 8 positions matching TRBD1. The CDR3 is 15 amino acids. The V and J ends lost 5 bases and 0 bases, in that order; junction bases with no gene match: 5. The V gene's germline CDR1 is MNHEY and CDR2 SVGEGT. CDR3 nucleotides: TGTGCCAGCAGTCCAGGGGGCGCAAACCAAGAGACCCAGTACTTC. Its protein product is CASSPGGANQETQYF.

The chain is built from TRBV2 and TRBJ2-3; 8 nucleotides line up with TRBD2. Germline V gives CDR1 SNHLY, CDR2 FYNNEI. V lost 1 base to trimming and J lost 1 base; unmatched junction nucleotides: 7. The length of the CDR3 is 17 residues. The DNA for the CDR3 is TGTGCCAGCAGTGAAGTAGTTGGGCGGGGGGGCACAGATACGCAGTATTTT. It translates to CASSEVVGRGGTDTQYF. Full variable domain (missing parts from reference TRBV2 and TRBJ2-3): EPEVTQTPSHQVTQMGQEVILRCVPISNHLYFYWYRQILGQKVEFLVSFYNNEISEKSEIFDDQFSVERPDGSNFTLKIRSTKLEDSAMYFCASSEVVGRGGTDTQYFGPGTRLTVL.

J is TRBJ2-3 and V is TRBV18; 10 positions agree with TRBD2. Germline CDR1 reads KGHSH; CDR2 reads LQKENI. The trim removed 2 bases at V and 2 bases at J, leaving 4 bases unmatched. The CDR3 spans 16 residues. The chain's CDR3 is CASSPNLAGVTDTQYF. The CDR3 bases are TGTGCCAGCTCACCAAACCTAGCGGGGGTCACAGATACGCAGTATTTT.

This clonotype has ten or more counts. CDR3 protein: CASSKRGSSYEQYF. CDR3 DNA sequence: TGTGCCAGCAGTAAAAGGGGATCCTCCTACGAGCAGTACTTC. The rearrangement links TRBV6-6 to TRBJ2-7, with D maybe TRBD1 (5 bases). This CDR3 comprises 14 residues. Germline assignment: CDR1 MNHNY and CDR2 SVGAGI (reference sequence). V was pared by 5 bases and J by 0 bases, with 11 bases between.

Comments on this clonotype: At one end the junction does not follow the germline gene, possibly because of a read error. The chain couples TRBV5-1 to TRBJ2-7, with TRBD1 matching 11 bases. Germline loops: CDR1 SGHRS, CDR2 YFSETQ. This CDR3 spans 14 amino acids. The CDR3 is CANSPGQGVNEQYF. The CDR3 coding sequence is TGCGCCAACAGCCCGGGACAGGGGGTCAACGAGCAGTACTTC.

This clonotype appeared many times. This CDR3 reads CASSPWTSGATEQFF. CDR3 DNA: TGTGCCAGCAGTCCATGGACTAGCGGGGCCACTGAGCAGTTCTTC. This chain uses TRBV6-5 with TRBJ2-1; TRBD2 matches 12 bases. The J segment lost 9 bases and the V segment lost 5 bases, leaving 8 bases of the junction unmatched. Per germline, CDR1 MNHEY and CDR2 SVGAGI. The CDR3 totals 15 residues.

This clonotype has at least ten counts. The gene calls are TRBV9 and TRBJ2-5; tentatively, D is TRBD2 (5 bases). Trimming shortened V by 4 bases and J by 4 bases, and 11 bases separated the two germline ends. Germline V gives CDR1 SGDLS, CDR2 YYNGEE. The CDR3 runs to 13 residues. Here the CDR3 DNA reads TGTGCCAGCAGCCCCGGACTGATAGAGACCCAGTACTTC. This sequence encodes CASSPGLIETQYF.

V is TRBV5-4 and J is TRBJ2-3; no clear D. This CDR3 spans 15 amino acids. V was trimmed by 0 bases and J by 3 bases, leaving 11 bases between them. Germline values: CDR1 SGHNT, CDR2 YYREEE (reference sequence). CDR3 amino acids: CASSLEVGRTDTQYF. The DNA of the CDR3 is TGTGCCAGCAGCTTGGAAGTGGGCAGAACAGATACGCAGTATTTT.

This rearrangement joins TRBV6-1 to TRBJ2-2, with TRBD1 identical over 7 bases. From germline, CDR1 is MNHNS and CDR2 SASEGT. The CDR3 is 15 amino acids. With V trimmed by 5 bases and J by 4 bases, 7 bases remained unmatched. As DNA, the CDR3 is TGTGCCAGCAGTTTACAGGGGCGTAGCACCGGGGAGCTGTTTTTT. Translating it yields CASSLQGRSTGELFF.

The chain joins TRBV11-2 to TRBJ2-7; 8 bases are a match to TRBD1. Germline trimming cut 1 base from V and 2 bases from J; bases unmatched to any gene: 7. This CDR3 spans 16 amino acids. The V gene's germline CDR1 is SGHAT and CDR2 FQNNGV. CDR3 sequence: CASSLAGTGQTYEQYF. The DNA for the CDR3 is TGTGCCAGCAGCTTAGCAGGGACAGGCCAAACCTACGAGCAGTACTTC.

The chain carries TRBV20-1 and TRBJ2-7; D assignment may be TRBD1 or TRBD2 (6 bases each). The ends were cut back, 4 bases at V and 3 bases at J, with 16 bases in the middle. This CDR3 is built from 14 residues. The germline gives CDR1 DFQATT, CDR2 SNEGSKA (reference sequence). DNA for the CDR3: TGCAGTGCTACCCCCCCACAGGGAGGCTACGAGCAGTACTTC. It yields the protein CSATPPQGGYEQYF.

This clonotype showed up many times. This chain joins TRBV4-1 and TRBJ2-7, with D possibly being TRBD1 (5 bases). Trimming took 5 bases from V and 1 from J, leaving 12 bases between them. Germline values: CDR1 MGHRA, CDR2 YSYEKL. The CDR3 loop spans 14 amino acids. DNA for the CDR3: TGCGCCAGCAGCTCCCTGGACACTTCCTACGAGCAGTACTTC. It yields the protein CASSSLDTSYEQYF.

This clonotype was counted only a few times. The chain carries TRBV11-2 and TRBJ1-6; 9 bases fit TRBD1. CDR1 SGHAT and CDR2 FQNNGV come from the germline V gene. V dropped 0 bases and J dropped 10; count of bases not matched to a gene: 4. This CDR3 is built from 15 residues. CDR3 sequence (DNA): TGTGCCAGCAGCTTAGATACAGGGGGCTGGTCACCCCTCCACTTT. As protein: CASSLDTGGWSPLHF.